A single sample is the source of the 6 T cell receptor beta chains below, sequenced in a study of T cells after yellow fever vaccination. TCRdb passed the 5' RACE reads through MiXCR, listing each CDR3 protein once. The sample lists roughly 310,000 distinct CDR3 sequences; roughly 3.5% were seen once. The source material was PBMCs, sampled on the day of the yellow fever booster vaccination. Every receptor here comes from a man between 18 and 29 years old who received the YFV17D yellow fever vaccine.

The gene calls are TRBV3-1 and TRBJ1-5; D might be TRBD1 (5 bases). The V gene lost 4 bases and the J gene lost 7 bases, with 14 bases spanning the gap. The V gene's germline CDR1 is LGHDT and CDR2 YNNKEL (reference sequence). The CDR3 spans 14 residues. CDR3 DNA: TGTGCCAGCAGCCCGAATGGGGGGGGACAGCCCCAGCATTTT. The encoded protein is CASSPNGGGQPQHF. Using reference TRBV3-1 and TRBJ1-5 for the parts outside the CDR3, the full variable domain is DTAVSQTPKYLVTQMGNDKSIKCEQNLGHDTMYWYKQDSKKFLKIMFSYNNKELIINETVPNRFSPKSPDKAHLNLHINSLELGDSAVYFCASSPNGGGQPQHFGDGTRLSIL.

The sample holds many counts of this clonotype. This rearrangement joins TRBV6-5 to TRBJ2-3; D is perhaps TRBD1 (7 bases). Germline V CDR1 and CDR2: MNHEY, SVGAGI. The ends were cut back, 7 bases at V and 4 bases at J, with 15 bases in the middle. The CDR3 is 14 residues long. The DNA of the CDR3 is TGTGCCAGCACCCCACTCAGGGGGGCAGATACGCAGTATTTT. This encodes CASTPLRGADTQYF.

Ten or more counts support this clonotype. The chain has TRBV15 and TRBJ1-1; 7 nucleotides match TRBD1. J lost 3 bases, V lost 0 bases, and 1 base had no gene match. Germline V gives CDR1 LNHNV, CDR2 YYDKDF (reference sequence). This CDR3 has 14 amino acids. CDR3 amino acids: CATSRDRGDTEAFF. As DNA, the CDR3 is TGTGCCACCAGCAGAGACAGGGGGGACACTGAAGCTTTCTTT.

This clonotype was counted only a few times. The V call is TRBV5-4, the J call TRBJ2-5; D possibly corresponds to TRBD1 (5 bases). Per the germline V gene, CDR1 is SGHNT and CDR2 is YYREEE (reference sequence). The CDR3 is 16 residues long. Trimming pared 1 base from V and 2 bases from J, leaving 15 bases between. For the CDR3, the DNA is TGTGCCAGCAGCTTGTTTTTGGGGCGACGACAAGAGACCCAGTACTTC. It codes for CASSLFLGRRQETQYF.

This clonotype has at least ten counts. CDR3 region: CASSSGTGDTGELFF. In DNA, the CDR3 is TGTGCCAGCAGCTCCGGGACAGGGGACACCGGGGAGCTGTTTTTT. The chain is built from TRBV5-5 and TRBJ2-2; 10 bases line up with TRBD1. V lost 3 bases and J lost 3; bases outside the gene matches: 2. Germline loops: CDR1 SGHKS, CDR2 YYEKEE (reference sequence). This CDR3 has 15 amino acids.

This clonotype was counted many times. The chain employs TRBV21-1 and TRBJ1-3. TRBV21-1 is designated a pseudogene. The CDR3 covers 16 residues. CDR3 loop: CASSKVIGLSGNTIYF. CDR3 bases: TGTGCCAGCAGCAAAGTTATCGGGTTGTCTGGAAACACCATATATTTT.